This paragraph reports one T cell receptor beta chain. The data were obtained in a study of blood T cell repertoires in COVID-19. For the study at large: Whether acute or convalescent, the COVID-19 samples came from the United States, Italy and Spain. From T cells, B-cell-depleted T cells, or PBMCs came the material, which was cDNA or gDNA.

As originally analysed: Nucleated cell number was recorded as an estimate derived from reference gene primer amplification. Sequencing used immunoSEQ multiplex PCR; TCRdb keeps in-frame clones, though not all of them. The V and J calls and clone size come from that table; D and trimming were worked out from the DNA. The sample lists 100,000 to 150,000 clones; 85% to 90% were seen once. Sequencing was performed on peripheral blood. The TCR originated in a man between 70 and 80 years old with active COVID-19.

CDR3 in amino acids: CASRPYILTSYNEQFF. The CDR3 nucleotides read TGTGCCAGCAGACCGTACATCCTTACCTCCTACAATGAGCAGTTCTTC. The V call is TRBV27, the J call TRBJ2-1; D unresolved. From germline, CDR1 is MNHEY and CDR2 SMNVEV (reference sequence). This CDR3 comprises 16 residues. V was clipped by 6 bases and J by 0 bases, with 15 bases between them.